The clone carrying this T cell receptor beta chain was counted once. Its specificity is unknown. This CDR3 has 14 amino acids. Germline assignment: CDR1 SGHRS and CDR2 YFSETQ. V trimming: 4 bases; J trimming: 3 bases; junction bases outside the gene matches: 3. Vbeta (60) and Jbeta (13) primers were used in the PCR. Here immunoSEQ multiplex PCR was the method, and the copy in TCRdb shows in-frame clones only, minus some. Of around 170,000 clones listed, approximately 80% are singletons. The sample originates from a study of cytomegalovirus exposure and HLA in healthy donors. The study, taken as a whole, reports: The study labeled approximately 150 TCR beta chains cytomegalovirus-associated. Later analysis associated a missense DCLRE1C variant with TCR beta V- and J-gene trimming. DRB1 had the most TCR associations and HLA-C the fewest, a later analysis found, with rates varying by HLA locus. What TCR beta sequences reportedly achieved was accurate prediction of HLA-A and HLA-B alleles in most subjects.

The receptor's source is a woman between 45 and 60 years old in good health and CMV-seronegative. This chain connects TRBV5-1 to TRBJ1-2, with 10 bases identical to TRBD1. The sequencing input was PBMCs. Here the CDR3 DNA reads TGCGCCAGCAGCCCTGGGACAGGGGACTATGGCTACACCTTC. As protein: CASSPGTGDYGYTF.